This T cell receptor (beta chain) was documented in a study of blood T cell repertoires in COVID-19. Study information: Collection of acute and convalescent COVID-19 samples took place in the United States, Italy and Spain. In each case, the material was cDNA or gDNA derived from T cells, B-cell-depleted T cells, or PBMCs.

Clones were read by immunoSEQ multiplex PCR, and TCRdb kept only the in-frame ones, dropping some. Of over 200,000 clones in the sample, 80% to 90% were seen once. The CDR3 is made up of 14 amino acids. The V segment lost 4 bases and the J segment 5 bases; nucleotides outside the gene matches: 7. The germline V gene has CDR1 MNHEY and CDR2 SVGAGI. This sequence originates from an elderly man with acute or convalescent COVID-19. Sequenced material: peripheral blood. The rearrangement uses TRBV6-5 and TRBJ1-2; TRBD1 matches at 7 bases. In DNA, the CDR3 is TGTGCCAGCAGTTGGGAACAGGGGAGGTATGGCTACACCTTC. Translating gives CASSWEQGRYGYTF.